This T cell receptor beta chain was identified during a study of OX40 agonist ivuxolimab in advanced cancers. Sequencing used immunoSEQ multiplex PCR; TCRdb keeps in-frame clones, though not all of them. The table records approximately 59,000 clones, 75% to 90% of them present only once. This CDR3 has 14 residues. Germline V gene sequence: CDR1 MNHEY, CDR2 SVGAGI. Trimming removed 8 bases at V and 0 bases at J, with 13 bases between. Sequences were derived from CD4+ or CD8+ T cells sorted from blood, sampled in a trial of the OX40 agonist ivuxolimab. The chain links TRBV6-5 to TRBJ2-5, with D perhaps matching TRBD2 (5 bases). The receptor was derived from an adult with an advanced solid tumor such as melanoma, head and neck, liver or kidney cancer. The CDR3: CASCPPGNQETQYF. The CDR3 DNA reads as TGTGCCAGCTGCCCCCCCGGGAACCAAGAGACCCAGTACTTC.